The T cell receptor (beta chain) under discussion was sequenced for a study of regulatory dendritic cells for organ transplantation. The CDR3 contains 16 residues. Germline values: CDR1 KGHSY, CDR2 FQNENV. Trimming removed 3 bases from V and 0 bases from J, with 12 bases in between. Sorted subsets were CFSE-labeled and cultured roughly 5 days with allogeneic dendritic cells. Profiled with immunoSEQ multiplex PCR; TCRdb holds only in-frame clones, not every one. Altogether 9,500 to 15,000 clones are present, roughly 64% being singletons, with the ten largest covering about 1.1%. Concerning this clone: The antigen remains undetermined.

The chain employs TRBV16 and TRBJ1-3; tentatively, D is TRBD1 (5 bases). The specimen was naive CD8+ T cells from blood cultured with dendritic cells. Sample subset: CD45RA+ naive T cells. The TCR was taken from a human donor in good health. The CDR3 region has the DNA TGTGCCAGCAGCCAGGGCAGGGCTTCCTCTGGAAACACCATATATTTT. Protein sequence: CASSQGRASSGNTIYF.